These 4 T cell receptor beta chains came from one sample sequenced in a study of T cell responses to AZD1222 COVID-19 vaccine. Repertoires were generated with immunoSEQ multiplex PCR, while TCRdb's copy carries only in-frame clones and drops some. The sample contains some 160,000 clones, roughly 92% of which appear only once. The sequencing here drew on peripheral blood, taken on day 0 of AZD1222 vaccination. The receptors were sampled from an adult in good health.

This clone was detected once. The chain links TRBV5-6 to TRBJ2-2; D might be TRBD1 or TRBD2, each matching 6 bases. Trimming left V 6 bases short and J 4 bases short, with 13 bases between. The CDR3 covers 14 residues. Germline V gives CDR1 SGHDT, CDR2 YYEEEE. The CDR3 bases are TGTGCCAGCATGAGGAGGGGGGCCACCGGGGAGCTGTTTTTT. Translating gives CASMRRGATGELFF.

This chain links TRBV6-6 with TRBJ1-2; 8 bases align to TRBD1. Germline V lookup: CDR1 MNHNY, CDR2 SVGAGI (reference sequence). The trim removed 6 bases at V and 6 bases at J, leaving 9 bases unmatched. The CDR3 has 14 residues. Here the CDR3 reads CASRRTGGEDGYTF. The CDR3 bases are TGTGCCAGCAGACGCACAGGGGGAGAAGATGGCTACACCTTC.

V usage is TRBV19 and J usage is TRBJ1-1; 7 nucleotides line up with TRBD1. This CDR3 region has 15 residues. With V trimmed by 9 bases and J by 6 bases, 16 bases remained unmatched. The V gene's germline CDR1 is LNHDA and CDR2 SQIVND (reference sequence). The CDR3 protein is CASDAKTGPVPEAFF. The CDR3 DNA reads as TGTGCCAGCGACGCGAAGACAGGGCCCGTCCCTGAAGCTTTCTTT.

The genes are TRBV9 and TRBJ2-2; TRBD2 agrees at 11 bases. The germline V gene encodes CDR1 SGDLS and CDR2 YYNGEE. This CDR3 region has 20 residues. V was pared by 4 bases and J by 0 bases, with 14 bases of the junction left unmatched. CDR3 nucleotides: TGTGCCAGCAGCCCGAGAGGAGGGCTAGCGGGGGGCTCGAACACCGGGGAGCTGTTTTTT. Translation: CASSPRGGLAGGSNTGELFF.